This T cell receptor (beta chain) was observed in a study of identical twins. TCRdb processed the 5' RACE reads anew with MiXCR; each CDR3 protein has one entry. Found here are fewer than 500,000 distinct CDR3 sequences, roughly an eighth of them singletons; the top ten hold approximately 1%. The germline V gene encodes CDR1 SQVTM and CDR2 ANQGSEA. V lost 6 bases, J lost 0 bases, and 1 base stayed unmatched. The CDR3 contains 12 residues. As regards this clonotype: Its antigen is unidentified. A much larger clone sits a single nucleotide away, making a read error possible. The conserved phenylalanine or tryptophan is not found at the CDR3 terminus, so this likely reflects a read error.

Overall study results and limits: In monozygotic twins, models underestimated the sharing of out-of-frame TCR alpha. The presence of invariant MAIT and iNKT cells could partly confound analyses of zero-insertion sequences.

The same data also went into a second study, on yellow fever vaccine responses in identical twins.

The chain is built from TRBV29-1 and TRBJ2-7; 8 bases align to TRBD2. This TCR was recovered from a woman aged 18 to 35 in good health. Sequenced: CD4+ T cells sorted from blood. The CDR3 DNA is TGCAGCGTAGGACTAGCCTCCTACGAGCAGTACTCC. Its protein is CSVGLASYEQYS.